This T cell receptor (beta chain) was sequenced in a study of regulatory T cells in long-lasting Graves disease. Study results and limitations: TRBV28, TRBJ1-2 and TRBJ2-5 were favored in persistent disease.

To make TCR beta libraries, researchers used iRepertoire HTBI primers and Arm-PCR of CDR3 regions. TCRdb redid the calling of the multiplex PCR reads with MiXCR, one entry per CDR3 protein. In the table there are some 320,000 distinct CDR3 sequences, about 20% of which are singletons. The time point denotes: newly diagnosed GD, antithyroid drugs for less than 3 months. The TCR library was made from RNA extracted from PBMCs. Remarks on this clonotype: Its antigen is currently unknown. It is likely a read error, because the conserved phenylalanine at the end of the CDR3 is missing.

Germline assignment: CDR1 SGDLS and CDR2 YYNGEE. CDR3 length: 14 residues. V was shortened by 3 bases and J by 7 bases, with 14 bases between the two germline ends. J is TRBJ2-1 and V is TRBV9; the D call may be TRBD1 or TRBD2 (5 bases each). The sequencing used peripheral blood mononuclear cells (PBMCs), collected at new diagnosis, from a patient treated with antithyroid drugs. The clonotype originates from a female donor with Graves disease. DNA for the CDR3: TGTGCCAGCAGCGACGGGACCACGTCAAATGAGCAGTTCTAC. It encodes CASSDGTTSNEQFY.